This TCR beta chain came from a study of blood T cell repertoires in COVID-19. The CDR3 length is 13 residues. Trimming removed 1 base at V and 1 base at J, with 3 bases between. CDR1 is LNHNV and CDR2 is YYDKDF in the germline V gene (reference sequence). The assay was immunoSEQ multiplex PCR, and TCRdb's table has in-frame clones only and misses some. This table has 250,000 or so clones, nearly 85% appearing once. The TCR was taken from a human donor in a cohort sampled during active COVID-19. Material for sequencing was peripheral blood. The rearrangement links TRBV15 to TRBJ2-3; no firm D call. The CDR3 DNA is TGTGCCACCAGCAGAGCGGGCACAGATACGCAGTATTTT. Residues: CATSRAGTDTQYF.